What follows are 28 T cell receptor beta chains derived from one specimen sequenced in a study of lymphopenia after photon versus proton radiotherapy. Measured with immunoSEQ multiplex PCR; TCRdb has only the in-frame clones, and not every one. The table has approximately 150,000 clones, 70% to 90% seen once. Sequencing used peripheral blood, obtained from a patient treated with photon-based radiotherapy. The receptors originated from a middle-aged man with gastric cancer.

The gene calls are TRBV5-1 and TRBJ1-2; the D is unclear. V lost 2 bases, J lost 6 bases, and 8 bases lay in between. CDR3 length: 12 residues. Germline-derived CDR1 and CDR2 are SGHRS and YFSETQ. The CDR3 nucleotides are TGCGCCAGCAGCTTTAACCAGGATGGCTACACCTTC. Translated, it gives CASSFNQDGYTF.

The rearrangement links TRBV19 to TRBJ1-2, with 8 bases lining up with TRBD1. In germline, CDR1 is LNHDA, CDR2 SQIVND (reference sequence). V was clipped by 4 bases and J by 3 bases; unmatched bases: 10. CDR3 length: 16 amino acids. CDR3 in amino acids: CASSTNPPTGDYGYTF. DNA for the CDR3: TGTGCCAGTAGTACAAATCCTCCGACAGGGGACTATGGCTACACCTTC.

This chain connects TRBV7-2 to TRBJ2-1, with 7 nucleotides matching TRBD1. Trimming at V came to 7 bases and at J to 0 bases, leaving 6 bases not matched to a gene. The CDR3 is 15 amino acids. The germline V gene has CDR1 SGHTA and CDR2 FQGNSA. This CDR3 is CASKGGVVSYNEQFF. CDR3 in DNA: TGTGCCAGCAAAGGGGGCGTCGTCTCCTACAATGAGCAGTTCTTC.

The rearrangement joins TRBV29-1 to TRBJ1-2; 7 positions match TRBD1. This CDR3 contains 13 residues. With V trimmed by 5 bases and J by 2 bases, 5 bases remained unmatched. The germline V gene has CDR1 SQVTM and CDR2 ANQGSEA. CDR3 protein: CSVTGTANYGYTF. CDR3 nucleotides: TGCAGCGTTACCGGGACAGCGAACTATGGCTACACCTTC.

The chain uses TRBV28 and TRBJ2-5, with 7 bases identical to TRBD2. CDR1 is MDHEN and CDR2 is SYDVKM in the germline V gene. The CDR3 extends over 18 amino acids. The V and J ends lost 6 bases and 5 bases, in that order; junction bases with no gene match: 21. The CDR3 loop is CASSAPTLWRELLETQYF. In DNA form, the CDR3 reads TGTGCCAGCAGCGCGCCCACCCTCTGGCGGGAGCTTTTGGAGACCCAGTACTTC. The full variable domain, completed using reference TRBV28 and TRBJ2-5, is DVKVTQSSRYLVKRTGEKVFLECVQDMDHENMFWYRQDPGLGLRLIYFSYDVKMKEKGDIPEGYSVSREKKERFSLILESASTNQTSMYLCASSAPTLWRELLETQYFGPGTRLLVL.

The chain employs TRBV27 and TRBJ2-3, with a possible D match to TRBD2 (6 bases). The CDR3 extends over 17 amino acids. Germline CDR1 reads MNHEY; CDR2 reads SMNVEV (reference sequence). V was pared by 2 bases and J by 2 bases, with 17 bases between. The CDR3 nucleotides read TGTGCCAGCAGTTTAGGCCCGGGACTCCAACCCACAGATACGCAGTATTTT. Translated, it gives CASSLGPGLQPTDTQYF.

The CDR3 nucleotides read TGTGCCAGCAGCCGGGTGCAGGGTGGCGCAATGGCCCTCCACTTT. This sequence encodes CASSRVQGGAMALHF. This chain links TRBV7-9 with TRBJ1-6, with D tentatively TRBD1 (5 bases). V lost 5 bases and J 14 bases, leaving 22 bases between the germline ends. This CDR3 has 15 residues. Germline-derived CDR1 and CDR2 are SEHNR and FQNEAQ (reference sequence).

This chain links TRBV15 with TRBJ2-1; no clear D. From germline, CDR1 is LNHNV and CDR2 YYDKDF (reference sequence). The CDR3 runs to 15 residues. The germline V and J ends were trimmed by 0 bases and 0 bases, with 6 bases remaining between them. In nucleotides, the CDR3 is TGTGCCACCAGCAGAGATGCGTACTCCTACAATGAGCAGTTCTTC. Protein sequence: CATSRDAYSYNEQFF.

V and J are TRBV4-2 and TRBJ1-4; TRBD1 matches 8 bases. Germline values: CDR1 LGHNA, CDR2 YNFKEQ. V lost 1 base and J lost 5; bases outside the gene matches: 3. This CDR3 is 15 amino acids long. The CDR3 coding sequence is TGTGCCAGCAGCCAAGTCCGGACAGGGAATGAAAAACTGTTTTTT. It translates to CASSQVRTGNEKLFF.

The chain couples TRBV9 to TRBJ2-7, with D possibly being TRBD1 or TRBD2 (5 bases each). V lost 2 bases, J lost 5 bases, and 11 bases lay in between. CDR1 is SGDLS, CDR2 YYNGEE, per germline. CDR3 size: 13 residues. The CDR3 DNA reads as TGTGCCAGCAGCGTGGGGACCCGAGACGAGCAGTACTTC. Translation: CASSVGTRDEQYF.

This clone was seen more than once but under ten times. V and J are TRBV30 and TRBJ1-1; tentatively, D is TRBD1 (5 bases). Trimming removed 0 bases from V and 6 bases from J, with 8 bases in between. There are 12 residues in the CDR3. CDR1 and CDR2 (germline): GTSNPN, SVGIG (reference sequence). CDR3 nucleotides: TGTGCCTGGAGTGTAAGCAGGGCTGAAGCTTTCTTT. Residues: CAWSVSRAEAFF.

J is TRBJ2-4 and V is TRBV9; weak D call: TRBD2 (6 bases). This CDR3 has 11 residues. Trimming removed 4 bases from V and 10 bases from J, with 9 bases in between. Germline CDR1 SGDLS, CDR2 YYNGEE. CDR3 bases: TGTGCCAGCAGCAGCCGGGAGATTCAGTACTTC. Translating gives CASSSREIQYF.

This sequence joins TRBV6-5 and TRBJ2-2; D possibly corresponds to TRBD2 (6 bases). Trimming pared 5 bases from V and 6 bases from J, leaving 13 bases between. Germline-derived CDR1 and CDR2 are MNHEY and SVGAGI. This CDR3 spans 14 amino acids. CDR3 sequence: CASSNGLSAGELFF. DNA of the CDR3: TGTGCCAGCAGTAACGGACTATCGGCCGGGGAGCTGTTTTTT.

The chain is built from TRBV9 and TRBJ2-7; tentatively, D is TRBD2 (6 bases). V lost 4 bases to trimming and J lost 4 bases, with 18 bases between them. Per germline, CDR1 SGDLS and CDR2 YYNGEE. This CDR3 is 15 amino acids long. DNA of the CDR3: TGTGCCAGCAGCCCCCATTCCGGGGCGGGATACGAGCAGTACTTC. Residues: CASSPHSGAGYEQYF. The variable domain in full, with the rest retrieved from reference TRBV9 and TRBJ2-7, is DSGVTQTPKHLITATGQRVTLRCSPRSGDLSVYWYQQSLDQGLQFLIQYYNGEERAKGNILERFSAQQFPDLHSELNLSSLELGDSALYFCASSPHSGAGYEQYFGPGTRLTVT.

This rearrangement joins TRBV28 to TRBJ1-5, with 8 bases fitting TRBD1. The CDR3 loop spans 15 amino acids. CDR1 and CDR2 (germline): MDHEN, SYDVKM. V gave up 5 bases and J gave up 4 bases; unmatched junction bases: 7. In DNA, the CDR3 is TGTGCCAGCAGTATCCGGACAGGGCCGAATCAGCCCCAGCATTTT. It translates to CASSIRTGPNQPQHF.

This clone was found a few times. J is TRBJ1-5 and V is TRBV12-5; TRBD1 aligns across 10 bases. After removal of 1 base from V and 7 bases from J, the junction contained 1 base not matched to a gene. This CDR3 is 14 amino acids long. Germline CDR1 and CDR2: LGHNT and FRNRAP. CDR3 residues: CASGLGDRGQPQHF. DNA of the CDR3: TGTGCTAGTGGTTTGGGGGACAGGGGCCAGCCCCAGCATTTT.

The genes are TRBV2 and TRBJ2-3, with 9 positions matching TRBD2. The CDR3 runs 15 residues. The ends lost 7 bases at V and 4 bases at J; junction bases unmatched: 9. Looked up from germline, CDR1 is SNHLY and CDR2 is FYNNEI. The CDR3 DNA follows: TGTGCCAGCAAGGGCAATAGCGGGAGCGCAGATACGCAGTATTTT. This sequence encodes CASKGNSGSADTQYF.

This chain joins TRBV7-9 and TRBJ2-2; no firm D call. CDR3 length equals 11 residues. From germline, CDR1 is SEHNR and CDR2 FQNEAQ (reference sequence). V gave up 3 bases and J gave up 5 bases, with 1 base separating them. CDR3 sequence: CASSLTGELFF. CDR3 DNA: TGTGCCAGCAGCTTGACCGGGGAGCTGTTTTTT.

The chain couples TRBV6-1 to TRBJ2-1, with D perhaps TRBD2 (5 bases). Per germline, CDR1 MNHNS and CDR2 SASEGT. The CDR3 sequence is 16 residues long. Deletions cut 2 bases from V and 0 bases from J, with 11 bases between. The CDR3 DNA follows: TGTGCCAGCAGTGAATCAAGAGGGAGCTCCTACAATGAGCAGTTCTTC. Protein: CASSESRGSSYNEQFF.

The CDR3 DNA is TGTGCCAGCGGAGGTGGATGGGGGGGGACTGAAGCTTTCTTT. Its translation: CASGGGWGGTEAFF. V is TRBV27 and J is TRBJ1-1; possible D gene TRBD1, 5 bases. The CDR3 runs to 14 residues. Germline CDR1 is MNHEY and CDR2 is SMNVEV (reference sequence). The ends were cut back, 8 bases at V and 5 bases at J, with 18 bases in the middle.

This chain joins TRBV5-1 and TRBJ1-2, with TRBD1 matching over 10 bases. The ends lost 3 bases at V and 8 bases at J; junction bases unmatched: 7. Germline V gene lookup returns CDR1 SGHRS and CDR2 YFSETQ. The CDR3 length is 14 residues. The CDR3 reads CASSSDRGAGGYTF. The CDR3 region has the DNA TGCGCCAGCAGCTCGGACAGGGGGGCCGGCGGCTACACCTTC. The full variable domain, rest sourced from reference TRBV5-1 and TRBJ1-2, is KAGVTQTPRYLIKTRGQQVTLSCSPISGHRSVSWYQQTPGQGLQFLFEYFSETQRNKGNFPGRFSGRQFSNSRSEMNVSTLELGDSALYLCASSSDRGAGGYTFGSGTRLTVV.

V is TRBV7-2 and J is TRBJ2-7, with D perhaps TRBD2 (6 bases). Trimming stripped 6 bases from V and 5 bases from J, with 20 bases between. The CDR3 runs 15 residues. Germline V lookup: CDR1 SGHTA, CDR2 FQGNSA. CDR3 sequence: CASRYPGGYQDEQYF. CDR3 coding DNA: TGTGCCAGCAGATACCCCGGGGGTTATCAGGACGAGCAGTACTTC.

J is TRBJ2-7 and V is TRBV19; 7 bases align to TRBD1. The junction had 3 bases not matched to a gene; V was cut back by 0 bases and J by 1 base. Germline V CDR1 and CDR2: LNHDA, SQIVND (reference sequence). CDR3 size: 15 residues. The CDR3 region is CASSIEPTGSYEQYF. The CDR3 region has the DNA TGTGCCAGTAGTATAGAACCGACAGGGTCCTACGAGCAGTACTTC.

This clone showed up just a few times. The chain combines TRBV7-6 with TRBJ2-3; the D gene is possibly TRBD2 (5 bases). Germline CDR1 reads SGHVS; CDR2 reads FNYEAQ. Trimming stripped 0 bases from V and 5 bases from J, with 9 bases between. The CDR3 spans 14 residues. The CDR3 spells CASSLAGEGDTQYF. DNA of the CDR3: TGTGCCAGCAGCTTAGCGGGAGAGGGAGATACGCAGTATTTT.

The chain combines TRBV2 with TRBJ2-5, with 11 bases that match TRBD2. Germline loops: CDR1 SNHLY, CDR2 FYNNEI. CDR3 length: 16 residues. The ends lost 7 bases at V and 4 bases at J; junction bases unmatched: 11. The CDR3 DNA is TGTGCCAGCACCCTGGGGTGGCTAGCGGGAGGAGAGACCCAGTACTTC. It is translated as CASTLGWLAGGETQYF.

This chain connects TRBV5-1 to TRBJ2-1; D is undetermined. This CDR3 is built from 12 residues. CDR1 and CDR2 (germline): SGHRS, YFSETQ. V lost 3 bases and J lost 6, with 7 bases in between. The CDR3 DNA follows: TGCGCCAGCAGCTCCCCAGGCAATGAGCAGTTCTTC. Translated: CASSSPGNEQFF.

The rearrangement joins TRBV2 to TRBJ2-5; D possibly corresponds to TRBD2 (5 bases). The germline V gene encodes CDR1 SNHLY and CDR2 FYNNEI. The CDR3 contains 12 residues. Trimming cost V 8 bases and J 5 bases, with 12 bases left between them. DNA of the CDR3: TGTGCCAGCCGAGGAGGCTGGGAGACCCAGTACTTC. It translates to CASRGGWETQYF.

This clone was seen at least ten times. V and J are TRBV20-1 and TRBJ1-1, with a tentative D call TRBD1 (5 bases). V was shortened by 7 bases and J by 1 base, with 7 bases between the two germline ends. Germline V gene sequence: CDR1 DFQATT, CDR2 SNEGSKA (reference sequence). CDR3 length: 11 amino acids. The CDR3 DNA is TGCAGTGTGGGGGGGAACACTGAAGCTTTCTTT. Amino acid sequence: CSVGGNTEAFF.